This T cell receptor beta chain was sequenced in a study of T cell changes during pregnancy in multiple sclerosis. CDR3 length: 19 residues. Germline lookup yields CDR1 SGHTA and CDR2 FQGNSA. With V trimmed by 1 base and J by 6 bases, 16 bases remained unmatched. The method was immunoSEQ multiplex PCR; TCRdb's version includes in-frame clones alone and lacks a portion of them. The table has tens of thousands of clones, roughly 91% seen once. The specimen was peripheral blood, collected in the third trimester of pregnancy. The receptor's source is a female donor in good health, enrolled as a control in a pregnancy study. V usage is TRBV7-2 and J usage is TRBJ2-7; 12 nucleotides line up with TRBD2. CDR3 sequence reads: CASSLVGTSGSLGGPEQYF. The DNA for the CDR3 is TGTGCCAGCAGCTTAGTAGGGACTAGCGGGTCTCTCGGGGGTCCCGAGCAGTACTTC.